This passage covers 16 T cell receptor beta chains from one sample sequenced in a study of blood T cell repertoires in COVID-19. Only in-frame clones appear in the TCRdb table, and some are missing; sequencing was by immunoSEQ multiplex PCR. The sample consists of approximately 290,000 clones, around 89% of them appearing once. The sequencing input was peripheral blood. All receptors derive from a man aged 30 to 45 with acute or convalescent COVID-19.

The chain carries TRBV7-9 and TRBJ2-3, with TRBD2 as a possible D gene (5 bases). There are 15 residues in the CDR3. In germline, CDR1 is SEHNR, CDR2 FQNEAQ (reference sequence). The V end lost 8 bases, the J end lost 5 bases, and 20 bases lay between the germline ends. As DNA, the CDR3 is TGTGCCAGCCAAGCTTGGACCGGGGTTGAAGATACGCAGTATTTT. This gives the protein CASQAWTGVEDTQYF.

This rearrangement joins TRBV19 to TRBJ1-4, with 9 nucleotides matching TRBD1. The CDR3 runs 15 residues. Germline V gene lookup returns CDR1 LNHDA and CDR2 SQIVND (reference sequence). V dropped 5 bases and J dropped 8; count of bases not matched to a gene: 9. The CDR3 DNA reads as TGTGCCAGTAGTTCAAGGACAGGGGCGAAAGAAAAACTGTTTTTT. Translated, it gives CASSSRTGAKEKLFF.

Written as DNA, the CDR3 is TGCGCCAGCAGCCGCGAAATCCAGGGTTCTACCTCTGGAAACACCATATATTTT. Translated: CASSREIQGSTSGNTIYF. This chain uses TRBV5-1 with TRBJ1-3; tentative D call: TRBD1 (5 bases). Germline CDR1 and CDR2: SGHRS and YFSETQ. The CDR3 extends over 18 amino acids. V lost 4 bases and J lost 0, with 20 bases in between.

In its sample, this clone was seen once. The chain uses TRBV4-1 and TRBJ2-7, with 9 nucleotides matching TRBD1. The CDR3 totals 13 residues. J gave up 5 bases and V 4 bases, and 3 bases lay outside the gene matches. CDR1 MGHRA and CDR2 YSYEKL come from the germline V gene. The CDR3 loop reads CASSRDRVDEQYF. The CDR3 bases are TGCGCCAGCAGCCGGGACAGGGTAGACGAGCAGTACTTC.

The chain joins TRBV4-1 to TRBJ2-2; TRBD2 matches at 9 bases. V dropped 8 bases and J dropped 4; count of bases not matched to a gene: 5. CDR1 MGHRA and CDR2 YSYEKL come from the germline V gene. This CDR3 contains 14 residues. The CDR3 sequence is CASRAAGGTGELFF. As DNA, the CDR3 is TGCGCCAGCCGGGCAGCGGGGGGCACCGGGGAGCTGTTTTTT.

The chain links TRBV3-1 (or the pseudogene TRBV3-2) to TRBJ2-2, with D possibly TRBD2 on 5 matching bases. This CDR3 contains 15 residues. V was pared by 4 bases and J by 2 bases, with 11 bases between. Germline-derived CDR1 and CDR2 are LGHDT and YNNKEL (reference sequence). CDR3 DNA sequence: TGTGCCAGCAGCCGAGGGTTTCCCAACACCGGGGAGCTGTTTTTT. It translates to CASSRGFPNTGELFF.

V gene TRBV5-1 combines with J gene TRBJ2-2; D gene ambiguous. V shed 1 base and J shed 7 bases, with 2 bases lying between them. CDR3 size: 11 residues. Looked up from germline, CDR1 is SGHRS and CDR2 is YFSETQ. CDR3 in DNA: TGCGCCAGCAGCTTGCTCGGGGAGCTGTTTTTT. Its protein is CASSLLGELFF.

The gene calls are TRBV6-5 and TRBJ1-5, with a weak D call TRBD1 (5 bases). The germline V gene encodes CDR1 MNHEY and CDR2 SVGAGI. Trimming left V 11 bases short and J 4 bases short, with 18 bases between. This CDR3 region has 14 residues. The CDR3, as DNA: TGTGCCCTGGGTGGGGGAGGAAAGAATCAGCCCCAGCATTTT. Amino acid sequence: CALGGGGKNQPQHF.

The chain has TRBV6-5 and TRBJ2-7, with 9 nucleotides matching TRBD1. V was pared by 5 bases and J by 1 base, with 6 bases of the junction left unmatched. The CDR3 spans 15 residues. Germline lookup yields CDR1 MNHEY and CDR2 SVGAGI. CDR3 in DNA: TGTGCCAGCAGTCTTGCCGGGACAGGGTCCTACGAGCAGTACTTC. Residues: CASSLAGTGSYEQYF.

The rearrangement uses TRBV28 and TRBJ1-2; D might be TRBD1 (5 bases). The CDR3 runs to 13 residues. Trimming left V 7 bases short and J 10 bases short, with 19 bases between. Germline lookup yields CDR1 MDHEN and CDR2 SYDVKM. In DNA form, the CDR3 reads TGTGCCAGCAAAGCGGGACCGGTCTACAACTACACCTTC. It translates to CASKAGPVYNYTF.

By frequency in the sample, this clone is medium-sized. The V call is TRBV19, the J call TRBJ2-1, with 7 bases aligning to TRBD2. The CDR3 is 14 residues long. Germline trimming cut 5 bases from V and 5 bases from J; bases unmatched to any gene: 6. Germline V gene lookup returns CDR1 LNHDA and CDR2 SQIVND (reference sequence). The CDR3 nucleotides read TGTGCCAGTAGTCCCCGGACTAGAAACAATGAGCAGTTCTTC. Its protein is CASSPRTRNNEQFF.

V and J are TRBV29-1 and TRBJ2-4; perhaps TRBD1 as D (6 bases). V lost 4 bases, J lost 0 bases, and 10 bases lay in between. Germline V gene sequence: CDR1 SQVTM, CDR2 ANQGSEA. The CDR3 length is 14 residues. The CDR3 sequence: CSVAGVLAKNIQYF. In DNA form, the CDR3 reads TGCAGCGTTGCAGGGGTTCTAGCCAAAAACATTCAGTACTTC.

This chain uses TRBV5-1 with TRBJ2-1; D remains unclear. The CDR3 extends over 14 amino acids. V lost 4 bases and J 3 bases, leaving 11 bases between the germline ends. From germline, CDR1 is SGHRS and CDR2 YFSETQ. The CDR3 region is CASSLETFYNEQFF. The CDR3 region has the DNA TGCGCCAGCAGCCTAGAGACCTTCTACAATGAGCAGTTCTTC.

The chain couples TRBV19 to TRBJ1-2; no definite D call. Germline CDR1 is LNHDA and CDR2 is SQIVND (reference sequence). The CDR3 covers 9 residues. Deletions cut 9 bases from V and 8 bases from J, with 7 bases between. CDR3 in amino acids: CASREGYTF. The CDR3 DNA is TGTGCCAGCCGCGAGGGCTACACCTTC.

The J gene is TRBJ2-7, the V gene TRBV28, with 8 bases matching TRBD1. Trimming took 4 bases from V and 0 from J; bases not matched to a gene: 8. The CDR3 consists of 16 residues. The V gene's germline CDR1 is MDHEN and CDR2 SYDVKM. The CDR3 loop is CASSSRRGTGSYEQYF. The CDR3 bases are TGTGCCAGCAGTTCCCGGAGAGGGACAGGCTCCTACGAGCAGTACTTC.

As DNA, the CDR3 is TGTGCCAGCAGCGCCTCAAATCGGGGAGGGGTTAACTATGGCTACACCTTC. This encodes CASSASNRGGVNYGYTF. The V gene is TRBV9, the J gene TRBJ1-2; a possible D gene is TRBD1 (5 bases). From germline, CDR1 is SGDLS and CDR2 YYNGEE. CDR3 size: 17 residues. V was cut by 3 bases and J by 1 base, with 19 bases left in between.